The clone carrying this T cell receptor (beta chain) has only a few counts. Its antigen remains unknown. The J segment lost 4 bases and the V segment lost 0 bases, leaving 4 bases of the junction unmatched. This CDR3 contains 16 residues. Germline loops: CDR1 LNHDA, CDR2 SQIVND (reference sequence). The data stem from a study of T-cell reconstitution after alpha-beta-depleted transplantation in children. Study-level points and caveats: Surviving recipient T cells and thymic progenitors underlay high day-60 TCRbeta diversity in some patients. By about two months after transplant, alpha-beta T cells reportedly arose from several hundred graft clones that had expanded.

A TCRbeta library incorporating unique molecular identifiers was prepared. One entry per CDR3 protein, called by TCRdb with MiXCR from the PCR reads. The sample yields around 490,000 distinct CDR3 sequences, over 10% seen once. The chain has TRBV19 and TRBJ1-5, with TRBD1 matching 9 bases. The TCR sequence derives from a female patient aged 2 to 10 who had a stem cell transplant for aplastic anemia, so the T cells may come from the graft donor. The sample was PBMCs, mostly from graft donor cells, taken 180 days after TCRalphabeta/CD19-depleted stem cell transplant. CDR3 protein: CASSIEGTGINQPQHF. As DNA, the CDR3 is TGTGCCAGTAGTATAGAAGGGACAGGGATTAATCAGCCCCAGCATTTT.